This T cell receptor beta chain is from a study of T cells after posttransplantation cyclophosphamide. Clones were read by immunoSEQ multiplex PCR, and TCRdb kept only the in-frame ones, dropping some. The sample lists about 15,000 clones; over 80% were seen once. This CDR3 region has 15 residues. Per germline, CDR1 SGHTA and CDR2 FQGNSA. V gave up 5 bases and J gave up 7 bases; unmatched junction bases: 6. The TCR sequence derives from a man aged 50 to 59 in good health, CMV-negative, and a related stem cell transplant donor. The chain employs TRBV7-2 and TRBJ1-6; 9 positions agree with TRBD1. The sample was memory CD4+ T cells sorted from PBMCs. The CDR3 coding sequence is TGTGCCAGCAGCCCCCGGGACAGGGCAAATTCACCCCTCCACTTT. Amino acid sequence: CASSPRDRANSPLHF.